This record looks at one TCR beta chain sequence and its context. This entry belongs to a study of blood T cell repertoires in COVID-19. The germline V gene encodes CDR1 LGHNA and CDR2 YNFKEQ. The CDR3 has 13 amino acids. The ends were cut back, 1 base at V and 6 bases at J, with 9 bases in the middle. The table came from immunoSEQ multiplex PCR; TCRdb's copy has only in-frame clones and leaves some out. The table has some 340,000 clones, 90% seen once. Cohort allocation depended upon clinical history that participants reported. Participants classified as exposed had met a COVID-19 case within 2 weeks before study entry.

Sequenced: PBMCs or T cells enriched from blood (not recorded which). This chain connects TRBV4-2 to TRBJ1-1; no clear D. This TCR derives from a woman aged 25 to 45 who had been exposed to COVID-19. The DNA of the CDR3 is TGTGCCAGCAGCCAAGCACGGGGTCCTGAAGCTTTCTTT. Translating gives CASSQARGPEAFF.